This TCR beta chain originates from a study of spatial heterogeneity in lung cancer. This clonotype was counted ten times or more. Its antigen is not known. Every TCR cDNA molecule bore its own unique molecular identifier. TCRdb fed the 5' RACE reads into MiXCR, producing one record per CDR3 protein. This table has tens of thousands of distinct CDR3 sequences, about 7.2% appearing once. Trimming cost V 7 bases and J 7 bases; bases outside gene matches: 7. The CDR3 length is 12 residues. Germline-derived CDR1 and CDR2 are SQVTM and ANQGSEA. Study-level points and caveats: Ubiquitous expanded tumor TCRs were observed in blood more at resection than follow-up.

Time point meaning: sample taken at primary tumor resection. Frozen PBMC, nontumor lung or tumor provided whole RNA, which was sequenced unsorted. This TCR derives from a female donor with early-stage non-small cell lung cancer. The sequencing used PBMCs, collected at surgery. V is TRBV29-1 and J is TRBJ1-2, with 9 bases that match TRBD1. This chain's CDR3 is CSGYRGQVGYTF. In DNA, the CDR3 is TGCAGCGGTTACAGGGGGCAGGTTGGCTACACCTTC.